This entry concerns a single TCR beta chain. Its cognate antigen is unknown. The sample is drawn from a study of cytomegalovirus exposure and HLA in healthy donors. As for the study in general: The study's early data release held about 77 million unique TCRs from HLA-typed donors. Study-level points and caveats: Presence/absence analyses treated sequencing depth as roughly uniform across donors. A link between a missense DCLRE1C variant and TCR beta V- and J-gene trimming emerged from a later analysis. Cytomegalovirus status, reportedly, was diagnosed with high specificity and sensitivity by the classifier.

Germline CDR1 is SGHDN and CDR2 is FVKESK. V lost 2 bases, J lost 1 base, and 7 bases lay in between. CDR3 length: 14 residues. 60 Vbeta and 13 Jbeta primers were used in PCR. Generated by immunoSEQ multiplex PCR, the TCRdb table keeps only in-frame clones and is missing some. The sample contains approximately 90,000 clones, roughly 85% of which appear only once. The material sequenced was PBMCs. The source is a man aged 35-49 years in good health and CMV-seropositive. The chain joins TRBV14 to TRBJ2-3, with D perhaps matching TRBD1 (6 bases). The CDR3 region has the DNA TGTGCCAGCAGCCAACGGACAGGCACAGATACGCAGTATTTT. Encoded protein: CASSQRTGTDTQYF.